This T cell receptor beta chain appears in the sequencing data of a study of blood T cell repertoires in COVID-19. Study overall: Acute-phase and convalescent COVID-19 samples originated in the United States, Italy and Spain. PBMCs, B-cell-depleted T cells, or T cells provided the cDNA or gDNA that made up the material.

Germline lookup yields CDR1 DFQATT and CDR2 SNEGSKA (reference sequence). Trimming stripped 3 bases from V and 0 bases from J, with 12 bases between. The CDR3 totals 16 residues. As originally analysed: Amplification of reference gene primers provided the estimated nucleated cell counts. Using immunoSEQ multiplex PCR, the repertoire was profiled, and TCRdb retains in-frame clones only, with some absent. The DNA was the basis for D and trimming; V, J and clone size are from that table. The table lists 93,000 or so clones, roughly 88% of them singletons. The source material was peripheral blood. The clonotype comes from a human donor in a cohort sampled during active COVID-19. The chain is built from TRBV20-1 and TRBJ1-6; D gene unclear. In nucleotides, the CDR3 is TGCAGTGCTAGTTCTGACCGGAGCTCCTATAATTCACCCCTCCACTTT. This codes for CSASSDRSSYNSPLHF.